This TCR beta chain was recovered during a study of graft-versus-host responses after intestinal transplantation. Study conclusions and caveats: GvH clones turned up in recipient marrow; some had shown up first in ileum or blood.

TCRdb's copy holds only in-frame clones and misses some; the assay was immunoSEQ multiplex PCR. The table lists about 100,000 clones, less than 90% of them singletons. The V and J ends lost 6 bases and 1 base respectively, with 6 bases between them. This CDR3 is 13 amino acids long. Germline V gene sequence: CDR1 MRHNA, CDR2 SNTAGT. As for this clone: Its antigen is not known.

Sequences were derived from unstimulated CD4+ T cells sorted from spleen or lymph node cells, sampled before transplant. The chain is built from TRBV6-4 and TRBJ2-2; D is possibly TRBD1 (5 bases). The receptor comes from a human donor who was the organ donor for an intestinal transplant. The CDR3 region is CASSGQNTGELFF. In nucleotides, the CDR3 is TGTGCCAGCAGCGGACAGAACACCGGGGAGCTGTTTTTT.